This T cell receptor beta chain was recovered during a study of blood T cell repertoires in COVID-19. Study overall: Samples of COVID-19 (acute and convalescent) were obtained from the United States, Italy and Spain.

The Seattle site enrolled patients during active infection and followed them longitudinally. Profiling relied on immunoSEQ multiplex PCR, and the TCRdb table lists in-frame clones only, not all of them. The table records 330,000 or so clones, roughly 89% of them present only once. CDR3 length: 13 residues. Trimming pared 4 bases from V and 2 bases from J, leaving 8 bases between. Germline V gives CDR1 SGDLS, CDR2 YYNGEE. Source material: peripheral blood. The rearrangement uses TRBV9 and TRBJ2-3; D remains ambiguous. The sequence was collected from a man in his thirties or forties with COVID-19, enrolled during active disease. The CDR3 DNA follows: TGTGCCAGCAGCCCTGCAGTCACAGATACGCAGTATTTT. Protein product: CASSPAVTDTQYF.